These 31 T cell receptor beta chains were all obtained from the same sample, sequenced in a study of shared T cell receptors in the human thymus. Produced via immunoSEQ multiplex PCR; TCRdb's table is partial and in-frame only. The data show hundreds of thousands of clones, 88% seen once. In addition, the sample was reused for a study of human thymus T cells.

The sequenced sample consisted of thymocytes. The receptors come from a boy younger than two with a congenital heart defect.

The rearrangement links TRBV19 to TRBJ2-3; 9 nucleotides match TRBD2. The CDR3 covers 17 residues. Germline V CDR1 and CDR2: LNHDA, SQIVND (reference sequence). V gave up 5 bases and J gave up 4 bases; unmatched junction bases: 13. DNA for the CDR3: TGTGCCAGTAGTCCCCAACTAGCGGGTAACGGGGCAGATACGCAGTATTTT. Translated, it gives CASSPQLAGNGADTQYF.

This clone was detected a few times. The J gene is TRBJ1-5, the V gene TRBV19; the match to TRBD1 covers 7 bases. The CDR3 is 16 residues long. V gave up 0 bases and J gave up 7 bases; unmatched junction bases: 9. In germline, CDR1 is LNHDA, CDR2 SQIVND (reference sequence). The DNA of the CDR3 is TGTGCCAGTAGTATAGATCCTCACAGGGGATCCCAGCCCCAGCATTTT. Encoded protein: CASSIDPHRGSQPQHF.

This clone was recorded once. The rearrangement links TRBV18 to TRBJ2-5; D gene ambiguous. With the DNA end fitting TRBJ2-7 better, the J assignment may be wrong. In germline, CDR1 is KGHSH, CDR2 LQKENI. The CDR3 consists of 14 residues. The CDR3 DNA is TGTGCCAGCTCACCGGGCCGCGAATCCTACGAGCAGTACTTC. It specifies CASSPGRESYEQYF.

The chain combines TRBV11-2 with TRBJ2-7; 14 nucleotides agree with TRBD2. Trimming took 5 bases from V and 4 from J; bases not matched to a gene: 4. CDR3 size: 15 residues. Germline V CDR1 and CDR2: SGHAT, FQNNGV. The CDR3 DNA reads TGTGCCAGCAGCAAAGGGACTAGCGGGGGATACGAGCAGTACTTC. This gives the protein CASSKGTSGGYEQYF.

CDR3 residues: CSVDGGWPPYNEQFF. The CDR3 DNA follows: TGCAGCGTTGATGGTGGTTGGCCCCCCTACAATGAGCAGTTCTTC. This sequence joins TRBV29-1 and TRBJ2-1; D uncertain. The CDR3 totals 15 residues. Germline assignment: CDR1 SQVTM and CDR2 ANQGSEA. Between the trimmed V and J ends, which lost 3 bases and 2 bases, there was a span of 14 bases.

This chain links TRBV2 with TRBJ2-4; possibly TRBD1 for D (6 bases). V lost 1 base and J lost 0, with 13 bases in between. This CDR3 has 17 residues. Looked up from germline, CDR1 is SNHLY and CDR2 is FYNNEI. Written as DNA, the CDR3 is TGTGCCAGCAGTGAAGAGGGACAAGGTATAGCCAAAAACATTCAGTACTTC. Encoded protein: CASSEEGQGIAKNIQYF.

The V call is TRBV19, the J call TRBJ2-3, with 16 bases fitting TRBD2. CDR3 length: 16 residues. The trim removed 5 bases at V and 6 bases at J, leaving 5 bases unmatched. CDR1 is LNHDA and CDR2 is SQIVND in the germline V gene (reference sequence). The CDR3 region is CASSLPGLAGGDTQYF. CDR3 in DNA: TGTGCCAGTAGTCTACCGGGACTAGCGGGAGGGGATACGCAGTATTTT. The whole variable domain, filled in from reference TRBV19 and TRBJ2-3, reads DGGITQSPKYLFRKEGQNVTLSCEQNLNHDAMYWYRQDPGQGLRLIYYSQIVNDFQKGDIAEGYSVSREKKESFPLTVTSAQKNPTAFYLCASSLPGLAGGDTQYFGPGTRLTVL.

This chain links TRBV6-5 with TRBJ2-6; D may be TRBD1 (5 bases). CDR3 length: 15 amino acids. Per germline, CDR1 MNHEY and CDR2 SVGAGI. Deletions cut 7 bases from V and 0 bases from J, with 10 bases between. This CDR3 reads CASKTTDSGANVLTF. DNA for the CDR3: TGTGCCAGCAAAACGACAGACTCTGGGGCCAACGTCCTGACTTTC.

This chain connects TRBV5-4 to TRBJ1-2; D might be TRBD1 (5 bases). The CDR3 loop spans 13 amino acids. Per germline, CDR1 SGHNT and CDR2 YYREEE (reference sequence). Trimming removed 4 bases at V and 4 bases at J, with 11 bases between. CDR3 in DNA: TGTGCCAGCAGCGGGGGGAGGCGCTATGGCTACACCTTC. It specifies CASSGGRRYGYTF. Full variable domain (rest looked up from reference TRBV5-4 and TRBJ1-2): ETGVTQSPTHLIKTRGQQVTLRCSSQSGHNTVSWYQQALGQGPQFIFQYYREEENGRGNFPPRFSGLQFPNYSSELNVNALELDDSALYLCASSGGRRYGYTFGSGTRLTVV.

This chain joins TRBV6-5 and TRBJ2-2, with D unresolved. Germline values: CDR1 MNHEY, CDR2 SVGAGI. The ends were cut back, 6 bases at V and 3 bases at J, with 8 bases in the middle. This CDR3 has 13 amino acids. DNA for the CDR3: TGTGCCAGCAGGGTGACTGACACCGGGGAGCTGTTTTTT. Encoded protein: CASRVTDTGELFF.

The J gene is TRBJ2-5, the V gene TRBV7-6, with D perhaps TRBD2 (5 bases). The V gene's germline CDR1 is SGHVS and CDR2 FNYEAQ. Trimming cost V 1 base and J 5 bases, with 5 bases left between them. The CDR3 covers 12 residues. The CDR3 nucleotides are TGTGCCAGCAGCTTAGGGGAGGAGACCCAGTACTTC. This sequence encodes CASSLGEETQYF. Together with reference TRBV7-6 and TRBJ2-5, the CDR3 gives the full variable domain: GAGVSQSPRYKVTKRGQDVALRCDPISGHVSLYWYRQALGQGPEFLTYFNYEAQQDKSGLPNDRFSAERPEGSISTLTIQRTEQRDSAMYRCASSLGEETQYFGPGTRLLVL.

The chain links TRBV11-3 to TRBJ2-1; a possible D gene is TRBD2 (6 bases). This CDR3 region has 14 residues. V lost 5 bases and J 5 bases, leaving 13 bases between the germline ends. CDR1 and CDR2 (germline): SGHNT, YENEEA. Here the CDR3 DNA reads TGTGCCAGCAGCCCGGAGGGCCGTGACAATGAGCAGTTCTTC. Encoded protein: CASSPEGRDNEQFF.

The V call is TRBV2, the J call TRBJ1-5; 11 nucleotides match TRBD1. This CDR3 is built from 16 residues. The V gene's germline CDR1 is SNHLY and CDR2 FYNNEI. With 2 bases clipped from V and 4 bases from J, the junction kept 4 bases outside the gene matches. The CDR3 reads CASSERTGGMNQPQHF. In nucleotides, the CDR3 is TGTGCCAGCAGTGAACGGACAGGGGGCATGAATCAGCCCCAGCATTTT.

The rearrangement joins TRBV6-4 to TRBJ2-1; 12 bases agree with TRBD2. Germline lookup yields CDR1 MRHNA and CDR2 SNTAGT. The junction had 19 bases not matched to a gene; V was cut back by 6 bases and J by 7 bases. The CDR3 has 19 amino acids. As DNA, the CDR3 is TGTGCCAGCAGCCGACACGTCCCGGGGCTAGCGGGAGGGCCGAATGAGCAGTTCTTC. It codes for CASSRHVPGLAGGPNEQFF.

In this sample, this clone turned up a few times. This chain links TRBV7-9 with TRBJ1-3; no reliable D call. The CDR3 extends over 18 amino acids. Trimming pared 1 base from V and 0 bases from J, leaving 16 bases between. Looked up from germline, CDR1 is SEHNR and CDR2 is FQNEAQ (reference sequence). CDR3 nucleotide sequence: TGTGCCAGCAGCTTAGTATCCCCTGTCAGCGACTCTGGAAACACCATATATTTT. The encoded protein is CASSLVSPVSDSGNTIYF.

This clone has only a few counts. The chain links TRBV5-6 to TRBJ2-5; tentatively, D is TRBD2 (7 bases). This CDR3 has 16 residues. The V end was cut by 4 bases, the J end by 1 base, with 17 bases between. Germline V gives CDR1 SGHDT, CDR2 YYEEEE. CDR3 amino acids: CASSPGGGPLQETQYF. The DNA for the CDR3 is TGTGCCAGCAGCCCGGGGGGCGGGCCACTCCAAGAGACCCAGTACTTC.

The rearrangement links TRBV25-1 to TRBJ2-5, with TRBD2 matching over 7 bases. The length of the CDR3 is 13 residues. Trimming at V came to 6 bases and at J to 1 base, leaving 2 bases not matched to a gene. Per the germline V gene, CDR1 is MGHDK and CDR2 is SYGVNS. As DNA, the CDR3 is TGTGCCAGCAGGAGGGAGGGCCAAGAGACCCAGTACTTC. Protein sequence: CASRREGQETQYF.

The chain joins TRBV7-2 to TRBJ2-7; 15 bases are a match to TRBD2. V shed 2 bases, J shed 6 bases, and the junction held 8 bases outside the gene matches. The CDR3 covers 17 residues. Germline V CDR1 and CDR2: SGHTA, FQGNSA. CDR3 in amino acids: CASSLPVVGLAGGEQYF. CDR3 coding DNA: TGTGCCAGCAGCTTACCTGTCGTGGGACTAGCGGGAGGCGAGCAGTACTTC.

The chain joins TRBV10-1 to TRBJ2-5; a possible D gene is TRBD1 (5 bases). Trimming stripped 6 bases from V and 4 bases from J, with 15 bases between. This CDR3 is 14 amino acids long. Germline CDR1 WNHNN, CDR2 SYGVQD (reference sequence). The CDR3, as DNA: TGCGCCAGCAGCGCCGCCGACAGTCTAGAGACCCAGTACTTC. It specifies CASSAADSLETQYF.

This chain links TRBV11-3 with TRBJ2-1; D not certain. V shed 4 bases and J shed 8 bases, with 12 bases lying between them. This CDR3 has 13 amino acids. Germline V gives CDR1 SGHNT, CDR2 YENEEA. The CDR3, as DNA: TGTGCCAGCAGCTCCCCGACTTGCCATGAGCAGTTCTTC. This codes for CASSSPTCHEQFF. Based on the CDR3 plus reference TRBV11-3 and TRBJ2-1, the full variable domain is EAGVVQSPRYKIIEKKQPVAFWCNPISGHNTLYWYLQNLGQGPELLIRYENEEAVDDSQLPKDRFSAERLKGVDSTLKIQPAELGDSAVYLCASSSPTCHEQFFGPGTRLTVL.

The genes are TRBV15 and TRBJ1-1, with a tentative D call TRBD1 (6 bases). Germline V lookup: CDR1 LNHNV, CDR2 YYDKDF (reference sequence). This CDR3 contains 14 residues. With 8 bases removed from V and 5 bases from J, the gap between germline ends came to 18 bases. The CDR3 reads CATVRAGVETEAFF. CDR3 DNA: TGTGCCACCGTTCGGGCAGGGGTGGAAACTGAAGCTTTCTTT.

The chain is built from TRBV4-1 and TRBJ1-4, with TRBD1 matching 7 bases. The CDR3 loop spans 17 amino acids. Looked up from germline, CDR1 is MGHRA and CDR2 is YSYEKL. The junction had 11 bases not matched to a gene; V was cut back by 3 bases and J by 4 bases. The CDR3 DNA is TGCGCCAGCAGCCAGTTCCCAAGGGACAGCTATAATGAAAAACTGTTTTTT. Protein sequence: CASSQFPRDSYNEKLFF.

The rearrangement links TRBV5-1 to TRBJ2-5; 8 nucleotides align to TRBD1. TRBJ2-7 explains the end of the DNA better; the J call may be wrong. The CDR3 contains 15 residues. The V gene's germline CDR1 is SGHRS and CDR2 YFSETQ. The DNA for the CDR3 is TGCGCCAGCAGCCTAACGGGACAGGATCCCTACGAGCAGTACTTC. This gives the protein CASSLTGQDPYEQYF.

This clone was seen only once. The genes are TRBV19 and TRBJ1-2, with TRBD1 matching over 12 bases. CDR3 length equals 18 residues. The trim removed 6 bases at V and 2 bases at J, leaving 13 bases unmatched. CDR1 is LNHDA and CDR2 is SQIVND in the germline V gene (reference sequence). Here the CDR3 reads CASRPRVGQGARNYGYTF. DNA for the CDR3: TGTGCCAGTAGACCGCGAGTGGGACAGGGGGCCCGAAACTATGGCTACACCTTC.

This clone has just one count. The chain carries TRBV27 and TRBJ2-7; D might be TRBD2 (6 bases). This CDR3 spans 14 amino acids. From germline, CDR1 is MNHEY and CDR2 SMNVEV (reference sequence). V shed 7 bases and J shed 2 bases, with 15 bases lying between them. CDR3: CASIPQRAPYEQYF. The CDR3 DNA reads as TGTGCCAGCATCCCACAGCGGGCCCCCTACGAGCAGTACTTC.

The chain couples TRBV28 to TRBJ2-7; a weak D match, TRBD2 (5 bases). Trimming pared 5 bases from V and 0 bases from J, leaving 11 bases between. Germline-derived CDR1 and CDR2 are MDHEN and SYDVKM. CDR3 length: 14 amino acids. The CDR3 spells CASSREQLSYEQYF. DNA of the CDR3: TGTGCCAGCAGTCGGGAACAGCTCTCCTACGAGCAGTACTTC.

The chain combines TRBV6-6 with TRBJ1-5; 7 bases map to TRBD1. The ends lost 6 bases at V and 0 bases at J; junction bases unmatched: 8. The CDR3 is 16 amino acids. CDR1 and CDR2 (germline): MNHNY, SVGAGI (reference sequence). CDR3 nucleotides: TGTGCCAGCAGCTCCGACAGGGAGAGTAGCAATCAGCCCCAGCATTTT. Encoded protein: CASSSDRESSNQPQHF.

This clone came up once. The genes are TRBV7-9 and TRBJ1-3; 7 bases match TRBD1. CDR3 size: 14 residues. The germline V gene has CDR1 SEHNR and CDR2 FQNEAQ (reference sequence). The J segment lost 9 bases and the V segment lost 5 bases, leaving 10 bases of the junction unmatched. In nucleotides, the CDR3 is TGTGCCAGCAGCCCGACCCTTTCAGGGGGCACCATATATTTT. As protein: CASSPTLSGGTIYF. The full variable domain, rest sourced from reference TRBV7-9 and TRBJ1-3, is DTGVSQNPRHKITKRGQNVTFRCDPISEHNRLYWYRQTLGQGPEFLTYFQNEAQLEKSRLLSDRFSAERPKGSFSTLEIQRTEQGDSAMYLCASSPTLSGGTIYFGEGSWLTVV.

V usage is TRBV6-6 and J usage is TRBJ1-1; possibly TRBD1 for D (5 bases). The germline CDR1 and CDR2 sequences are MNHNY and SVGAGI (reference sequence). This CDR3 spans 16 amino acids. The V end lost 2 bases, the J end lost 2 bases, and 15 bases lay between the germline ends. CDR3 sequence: CASSYPGGPLNTEAFF. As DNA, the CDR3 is TGTGCCAGCAGTTACCCGGGGGGTCCCCTCAACACTGAAGCTTTCTTT.

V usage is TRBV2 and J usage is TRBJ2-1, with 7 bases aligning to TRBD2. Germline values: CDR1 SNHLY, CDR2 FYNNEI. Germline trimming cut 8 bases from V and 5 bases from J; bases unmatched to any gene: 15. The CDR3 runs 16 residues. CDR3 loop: CASCGSGPDIDNEQFF. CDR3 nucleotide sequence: TGTGCCAGCTGTGGTAGCGGGCCCGACATCGACAATGAGCAGTTCTTC.

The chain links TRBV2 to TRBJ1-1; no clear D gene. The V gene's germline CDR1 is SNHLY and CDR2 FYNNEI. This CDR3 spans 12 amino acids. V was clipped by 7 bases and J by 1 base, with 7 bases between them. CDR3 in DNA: TGTGCCAGCAACAAGTCGAACACTGAAGCTTTCTTT. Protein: CASNKSNTEAFF.